This TCR beta chain was observed in a study of regulatory T cells in long-lasting Graves disease. General study points: Blood alone, not thyroid tissue, was studied.

There are many counts of this clonotype. Its cognate antigen is unknown. The junction had 6 bases not matched to a gene; V was cut back by 6 bases and J by 7 bases. CDR1 SNHLY and CDR2 FYNNEI come from the germline V gene. The CDR3 loop spans 13 amino acids. Noted time point: newly diagnosed GD, antithyroid drugs for less than 3 months. The TCR library was made from RNA extracted from PBMCs. Tubes containing EDTA received 7 to 10 milliliters of drawn peripheral blood. Library construction for TCR beta used iRepertoire HTBI primers and Arm-PCR of CDR3 regions. TCRdb called the multiplex PCR reads again in MiXCR, with one record for every CDR3 protein. In the table there are over 200,000 distinct CDR3 sequences, around a sixth of which are singletons. These data also featured in a second study, about T cells in Graves' hyperthyroidism and ophthalmopathy.

The clonotype comes from a woman younger than 45 with Graves disease. The source material was peripheral blood mononuclear cells (PBMCs), sampled at new diagnosis, from a patient treated with antithyroid drugs. The V call is TRBV2, the J call TRBJ2-1; 7 nucleotides line up with TRBD1. CDR3 loop: CASSNTGVNEQFF. CDR3 in DNA: TGTGCCAGCAGCAATACAGGGGTAAATGAGCAGTTCTTC.